This TCR beta chain was found in a study of cytotoxic CD8 clonotypes in ibrutinib-treated CLL. The CDR3 extends over 15 amino acids. V lost 6 bases and J lost 3, with 19 bases in between. Germline V gene lookup returns CDR1 SGHKS and CDR2 YYEKEE (reference sequence). This clone was seen once. The method was immunoSEQ multiplex PCR; TCRdb's version includes in-frame clones alone and lacks a portion of them. The top ten hold 15% to 17% of the sample, which has 200,000 to 250,000 clones, roughly 74% seen once. The source was PBMCs, collected after 24 months of ibrutinib treatment. The receptor's source is a human donor with chronic lymphocytic leukemia. The gene calls are TRBV5-5 and TRBJ2-7, with D tentatively TRBD1 (6 bases). The CDR3 DNA sequence: TGTGCCAGCAAACCCGCCCCGGGACATAGCTACGAGCAGTACTTC. Amino acid sequence: CASKPAPGHSYEQYF.